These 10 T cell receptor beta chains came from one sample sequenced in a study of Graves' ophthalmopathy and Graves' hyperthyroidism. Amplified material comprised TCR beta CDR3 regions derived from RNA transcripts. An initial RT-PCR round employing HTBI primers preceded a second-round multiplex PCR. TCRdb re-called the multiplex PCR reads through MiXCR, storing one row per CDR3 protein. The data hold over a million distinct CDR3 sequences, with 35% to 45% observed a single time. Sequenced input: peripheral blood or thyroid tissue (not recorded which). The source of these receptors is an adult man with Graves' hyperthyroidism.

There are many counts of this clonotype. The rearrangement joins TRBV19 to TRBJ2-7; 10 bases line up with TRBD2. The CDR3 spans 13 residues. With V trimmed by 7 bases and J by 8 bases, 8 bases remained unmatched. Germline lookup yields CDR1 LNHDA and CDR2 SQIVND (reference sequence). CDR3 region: CASNPAGGSQQYF. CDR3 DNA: TGTGCCAGTAATCCAGCGGGAGGGTCGCAGCAGTACTTC.

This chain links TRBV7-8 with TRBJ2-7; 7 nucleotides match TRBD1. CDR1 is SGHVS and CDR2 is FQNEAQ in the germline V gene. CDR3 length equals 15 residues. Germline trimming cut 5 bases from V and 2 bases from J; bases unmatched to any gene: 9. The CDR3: CASSPPGTAAYEQYF. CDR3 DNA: TGTGCCAGCAGCCCCCCCGGGACAGCCGCCTACGAGCAGTACTTC.

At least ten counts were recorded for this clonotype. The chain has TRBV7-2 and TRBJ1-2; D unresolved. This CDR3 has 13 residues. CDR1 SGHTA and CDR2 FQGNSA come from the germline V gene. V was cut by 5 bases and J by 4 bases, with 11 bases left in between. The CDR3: CASSRTAAYGYTF. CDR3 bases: TGTGCCAGCAGCCGGACCGCCGCCTATGGCTACACCTTC.

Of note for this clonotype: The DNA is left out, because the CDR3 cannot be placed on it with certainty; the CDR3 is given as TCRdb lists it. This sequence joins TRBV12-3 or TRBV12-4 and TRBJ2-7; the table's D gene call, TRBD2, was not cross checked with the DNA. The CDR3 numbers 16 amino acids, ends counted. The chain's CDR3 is CACSARLAGGFYEQYF.

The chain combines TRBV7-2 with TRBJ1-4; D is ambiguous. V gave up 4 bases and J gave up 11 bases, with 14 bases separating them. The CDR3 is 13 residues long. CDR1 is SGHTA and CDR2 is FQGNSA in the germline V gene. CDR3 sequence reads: CASSSSRTGKLFF. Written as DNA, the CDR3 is TGTGCCAGCAGCTCCTCACGGACGGGGAAACTGTTTTTT.

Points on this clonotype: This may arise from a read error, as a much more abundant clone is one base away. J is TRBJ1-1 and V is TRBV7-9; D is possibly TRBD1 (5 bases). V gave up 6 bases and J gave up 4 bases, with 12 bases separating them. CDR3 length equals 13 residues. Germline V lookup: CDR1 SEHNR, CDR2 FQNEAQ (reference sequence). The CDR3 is CASSTGTTTEAFF. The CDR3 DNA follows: TGTGCCAGCAGTACCGGGACGACCACTGAAGCTTTCTTT.

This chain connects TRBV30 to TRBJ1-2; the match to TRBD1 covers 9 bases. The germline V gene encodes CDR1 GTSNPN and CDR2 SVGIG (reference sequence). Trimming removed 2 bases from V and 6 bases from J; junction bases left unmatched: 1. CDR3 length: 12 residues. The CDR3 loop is CAWSWTGDGYTF. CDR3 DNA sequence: TGTGCCTGGAGTTGGACAGGGGATGGCTACACCTTC.

The CDR3 region has the DNA TGTGCCACCAGCAGAGATTCGCCTACAGGCGCAACTAATGAAAAACTGTTTTTT. Translated, it gives CATSRDSPTGATNEKLFF. The V call is TRBV15, the J call TRBJ1-4; TRBD1 might be the D (5 bases). The V gene lost 0 bases and the J gene lost 0 bases, with 14 bases spanning the gap. The CDR3 has 18 amino acids. CDR1 is LNHNV and CDR2 is YYDKDF in the germline V gene (reference sequence).

The CDR3 is CASRSQKGTGDSPLHF. The CDR3 DNA is TGTGCCAGCAGATCCCAGAAGGGGACCGGTGATTCACCCCTCCACTTT. The V call is TRBV25-1, the J call TRBJ1-6; possible D gene TRBD1, 5 bases. The germline V gene has CDR1 MGHDK and CDR2 SYGVNS. Deletions cut 6 bases from V and 8 bases from J, with 20 bases between. The CDR3 runs to 16 residues.

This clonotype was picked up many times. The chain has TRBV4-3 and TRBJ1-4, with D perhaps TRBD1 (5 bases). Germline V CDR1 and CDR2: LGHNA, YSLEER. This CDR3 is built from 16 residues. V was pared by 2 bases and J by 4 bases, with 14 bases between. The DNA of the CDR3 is TGCGCCAGCAGCCAAATGCAGGGACGGATTAATGAAAAACTGTTTTTT. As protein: CASSQMQGRINEKLFF.